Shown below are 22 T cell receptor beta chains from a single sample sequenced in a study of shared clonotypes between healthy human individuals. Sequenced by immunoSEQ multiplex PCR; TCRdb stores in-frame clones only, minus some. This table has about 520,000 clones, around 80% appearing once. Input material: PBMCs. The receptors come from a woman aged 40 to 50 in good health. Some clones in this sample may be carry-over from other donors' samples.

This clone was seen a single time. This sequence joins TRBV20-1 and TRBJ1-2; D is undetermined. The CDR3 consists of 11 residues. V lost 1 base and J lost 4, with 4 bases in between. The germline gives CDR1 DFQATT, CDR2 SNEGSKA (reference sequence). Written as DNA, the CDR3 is TGCAGTGCTAGAGGGGCCTATGGCTACACCTTC. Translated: CSARGAYGYTF.

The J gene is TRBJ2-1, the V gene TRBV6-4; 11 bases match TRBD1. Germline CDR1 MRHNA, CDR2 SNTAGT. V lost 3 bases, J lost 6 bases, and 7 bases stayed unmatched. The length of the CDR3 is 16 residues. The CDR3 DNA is TGTGCCAGCAGTGAGGGATCCGGGACAGGGGGCAATGAGCAGTTCTTC. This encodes CASSEGSGTGGNEQFF.

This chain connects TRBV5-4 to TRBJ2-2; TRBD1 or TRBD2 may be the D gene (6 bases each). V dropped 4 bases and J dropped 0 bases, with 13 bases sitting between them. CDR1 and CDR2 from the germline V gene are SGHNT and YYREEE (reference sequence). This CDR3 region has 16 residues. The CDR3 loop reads CASSPGGTSNTGELFF. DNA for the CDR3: TGTGCCAGCAGCCCCGGCGGGACATCGAACACCGGGGAGCTGTTTTTT.

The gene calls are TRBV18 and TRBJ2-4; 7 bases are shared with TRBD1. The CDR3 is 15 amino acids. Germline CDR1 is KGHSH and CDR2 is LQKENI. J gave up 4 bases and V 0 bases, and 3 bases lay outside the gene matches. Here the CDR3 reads CASSPPGTVKNIQYF. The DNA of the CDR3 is TGTGCCAGCTCACCACCCGGGACAGTGAAAAACATTCAGTACTTC.

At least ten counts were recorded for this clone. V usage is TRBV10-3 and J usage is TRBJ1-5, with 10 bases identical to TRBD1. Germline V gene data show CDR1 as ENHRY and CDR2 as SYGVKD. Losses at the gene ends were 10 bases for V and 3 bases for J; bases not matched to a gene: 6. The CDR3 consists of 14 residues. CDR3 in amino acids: CANWDRGYNQPQHF. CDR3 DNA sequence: TGTGCCAACTGGGACAGGGGTTACAATCAGCCCCAGCATTTT.

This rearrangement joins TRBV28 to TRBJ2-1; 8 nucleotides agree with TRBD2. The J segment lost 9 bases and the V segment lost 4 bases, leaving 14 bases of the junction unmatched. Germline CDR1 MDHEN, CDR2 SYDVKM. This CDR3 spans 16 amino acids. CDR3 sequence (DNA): TGTGCCAGCAGTTCACGGGAGGGGAGTAGCTGGGTTGAGCAGTTCTTC. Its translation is CASSSREGSSWVEQFF.

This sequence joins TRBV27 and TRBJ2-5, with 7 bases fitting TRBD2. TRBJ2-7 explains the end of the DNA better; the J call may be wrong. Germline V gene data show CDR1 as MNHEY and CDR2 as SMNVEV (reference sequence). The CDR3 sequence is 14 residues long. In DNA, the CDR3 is TGTGCCAGCAGGGGGAGCGGGAAGGCCTACGAGCAGTACTTC. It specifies CASRGSGKAYEQYF.

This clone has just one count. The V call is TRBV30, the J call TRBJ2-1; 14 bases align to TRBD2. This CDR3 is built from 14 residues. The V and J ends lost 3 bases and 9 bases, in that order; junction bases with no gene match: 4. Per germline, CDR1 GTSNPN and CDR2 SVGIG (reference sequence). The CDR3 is CAWSGTSGSLEQFF. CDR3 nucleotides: TGTGCCTGGAGCGGGACTAGCGGGAGTCTTGAGCAGTTCTTC.

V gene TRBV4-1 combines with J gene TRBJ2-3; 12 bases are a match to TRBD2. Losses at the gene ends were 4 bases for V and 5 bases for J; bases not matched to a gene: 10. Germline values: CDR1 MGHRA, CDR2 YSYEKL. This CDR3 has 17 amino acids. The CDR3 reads CASSLRLAGVVQDTQYF. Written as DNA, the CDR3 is TGCGCCAGCAGCCTCCGACTAGCGGGAGTCGTTCAAGATACGCAGTATTTT.

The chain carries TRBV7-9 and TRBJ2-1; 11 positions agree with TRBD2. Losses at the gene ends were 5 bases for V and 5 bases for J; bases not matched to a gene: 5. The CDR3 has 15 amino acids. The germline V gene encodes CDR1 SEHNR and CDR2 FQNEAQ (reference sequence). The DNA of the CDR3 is TGTGCCAGCAGCCCGGCGGGACTAGCGGACAATGAGCAGTTCTTC. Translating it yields CASSPAGLADNEQFF.

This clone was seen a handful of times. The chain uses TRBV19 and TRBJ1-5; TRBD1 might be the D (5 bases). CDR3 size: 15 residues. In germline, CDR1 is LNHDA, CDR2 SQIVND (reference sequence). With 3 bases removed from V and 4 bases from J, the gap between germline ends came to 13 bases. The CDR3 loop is CASSIGAGRNQPQHF. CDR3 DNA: TGTGCCAGTAGTATTGGGGCAGGGAGAAATCAGCCCCAGCATTTT.

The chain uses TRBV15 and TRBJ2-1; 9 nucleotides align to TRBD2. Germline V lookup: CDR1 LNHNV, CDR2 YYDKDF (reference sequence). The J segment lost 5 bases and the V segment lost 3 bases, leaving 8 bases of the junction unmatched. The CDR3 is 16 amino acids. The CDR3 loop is CATSRLAGTADNEQFF. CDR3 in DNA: TGTGCCACCAGCAGGCTAGCGGGAACAGCCGACAATGAGCAGTTCTTC.

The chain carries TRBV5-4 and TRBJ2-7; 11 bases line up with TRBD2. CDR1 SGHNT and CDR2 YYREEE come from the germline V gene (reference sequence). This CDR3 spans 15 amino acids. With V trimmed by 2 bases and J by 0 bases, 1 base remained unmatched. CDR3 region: CASSFTSGSSYEQYF. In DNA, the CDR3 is TGTGCCAGCAGCTTCACTAGCGGGAGCTCCTACGAGCAGTACTTC.

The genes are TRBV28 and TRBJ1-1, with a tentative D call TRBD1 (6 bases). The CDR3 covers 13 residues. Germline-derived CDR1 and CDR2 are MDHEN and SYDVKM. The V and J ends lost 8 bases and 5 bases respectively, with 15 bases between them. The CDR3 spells CASGPRRGTEAFF. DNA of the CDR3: TGTGCCAGCGGACCTCGCAGGGGTACTGAAGCTTTCTTT.

The CDR3: CASSLRQGGYTF. In nucleotides, the CDR3 is TGTGCCAGCAGTCTCCGACAGGGAGGCTACACCTTC. The chain couples TRBV28 to TRBJ1-2; 7 nucleotides agree with TRBD1. CDR3 size: 12 residues. Trimming took 5 bases from V and 8 from J; bases not matched to a gene: 5. The germline gives CDR1 MDHEN, CDR2 SYDVKM.

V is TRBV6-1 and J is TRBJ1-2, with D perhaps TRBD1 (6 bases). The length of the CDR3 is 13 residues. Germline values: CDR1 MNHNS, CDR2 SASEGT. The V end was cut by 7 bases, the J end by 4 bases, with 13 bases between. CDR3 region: CASISTGFYGYTF. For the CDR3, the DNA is TGTGCCAGCATCTCGACAGGCTTCTATGGCTACACCTTC.

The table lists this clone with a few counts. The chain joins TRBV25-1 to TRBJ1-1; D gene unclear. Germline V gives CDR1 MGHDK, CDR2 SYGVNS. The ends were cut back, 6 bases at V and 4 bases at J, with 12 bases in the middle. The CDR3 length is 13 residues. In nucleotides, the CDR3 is TGTGCCAGCAGCATAGGGTTTGGCACTGAAGCTTTCTTT. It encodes CASSIGFGTEAFF. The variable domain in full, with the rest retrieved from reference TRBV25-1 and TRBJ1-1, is EADIYQTPRYLVIGTGKKITLECSQTMGHDKMYWYQQDPGMELHLIHYSYGVNSTEKGDLSSESTVSRIRTEHFPLTLESARPSHTSQYLCASSIGFGTEAFFGQGTRLTVV.

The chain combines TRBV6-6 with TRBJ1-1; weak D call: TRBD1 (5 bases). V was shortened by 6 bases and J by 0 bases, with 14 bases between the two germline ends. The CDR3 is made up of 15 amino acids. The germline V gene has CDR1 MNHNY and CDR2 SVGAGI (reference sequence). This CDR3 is CASRPGQGMNTEAFF. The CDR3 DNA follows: TGTGCCAGCAGACCCGGGCAGGGCATGAACACTGAAGCTTTCTTT.

CDR3 nucleotide sequence: TGTGCCAGCAGTTCCGGGACAGGCCTTCTGAGCTACACCTTC. Its protein product is CASSSGTGLLSYTF. The chain has TRBV6-1 and TRBJ1-2, with 8 bases fitting TRBD1. Looked up from germline, CDR1 is MNHNS and CDR2 is SASEGT. CDR3 length: 14 residues. Germline trimming cut 5 bases from V and 9 bases from J; bases unmatched to any gene: 11.

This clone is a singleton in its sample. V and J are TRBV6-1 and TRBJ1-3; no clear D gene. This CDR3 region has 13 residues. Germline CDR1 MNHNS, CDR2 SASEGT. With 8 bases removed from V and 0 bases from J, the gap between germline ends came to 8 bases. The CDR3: CASAQGSGNTIYF. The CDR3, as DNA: TGTGCCAGCGCCCAAGGCTCTGGAAACACCATATATTTT.

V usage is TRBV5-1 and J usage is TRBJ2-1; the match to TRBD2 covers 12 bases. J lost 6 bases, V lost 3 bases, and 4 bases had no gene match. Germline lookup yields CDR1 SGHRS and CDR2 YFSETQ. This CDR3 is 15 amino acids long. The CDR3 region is CASSSLAGGPNEQFF. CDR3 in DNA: TGCGCCAGCAGCTCCCTAGCGGGAGGGCCCAATGAGCAGTTCTTC.

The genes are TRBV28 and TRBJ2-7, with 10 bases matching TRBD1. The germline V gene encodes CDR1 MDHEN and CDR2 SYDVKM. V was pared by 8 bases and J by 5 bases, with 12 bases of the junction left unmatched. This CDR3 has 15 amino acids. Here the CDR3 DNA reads TGTGCCAGCTGTCCCGGGGACAGGGGTTTCGACGAGCAGTACTTC. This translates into CASCPGDRGFDEQYF.